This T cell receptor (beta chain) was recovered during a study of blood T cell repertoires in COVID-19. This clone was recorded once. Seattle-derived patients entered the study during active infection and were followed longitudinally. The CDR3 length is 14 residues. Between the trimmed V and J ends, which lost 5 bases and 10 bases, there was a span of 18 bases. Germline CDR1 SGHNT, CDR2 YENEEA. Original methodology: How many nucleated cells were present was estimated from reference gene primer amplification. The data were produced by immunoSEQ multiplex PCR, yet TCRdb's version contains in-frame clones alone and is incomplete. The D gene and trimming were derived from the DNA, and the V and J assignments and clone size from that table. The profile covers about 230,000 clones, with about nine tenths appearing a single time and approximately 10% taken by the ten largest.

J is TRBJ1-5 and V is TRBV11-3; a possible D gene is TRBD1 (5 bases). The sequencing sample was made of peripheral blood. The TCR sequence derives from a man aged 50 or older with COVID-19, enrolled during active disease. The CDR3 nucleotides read TGTGCCAGCAGCCATAGCACAGGTGATAGTCCCCAGCATTTT. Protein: CASSHSTGDSPQHF. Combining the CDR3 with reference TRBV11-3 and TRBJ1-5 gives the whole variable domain EAGVVQSPRYKIIEKKQPVAFWCNPISGHNTLYWYLQNLGQGPELLIRYENEEAVDDSQLPKDRFSAERLKGVDSTLKIQPAELGDSAVYLCASSHSTGDSPQHFGDGTRLSIL.